This is a list of T cell receptor beta chains from one sample in a study of T cells after yellow fever vaccination. TCRdb analysed the 5' RACE reads with MiXCR anew, one entry per CDR3 protein. The sample has some 560,000 distinct CDR3 sequences; 15% to 20% are singletons. This material consisted of PBMCs, taken 15 days after the yellow fever booster vaccination. These receptors were collected from a man aged 25 to 40 who received the YFV17D yellow fever vaccine. Both conserved end residues are part of each CDR3. The order of the fields is CDR3 DNA, CDR3 protein, J gene, D gene, clone size, V gene. D genes are given only for firm matches. For some rows the clone size is stated as once, few or many, or as a class when expanded; others skip it.

CDR3 DNA: TGTGCCAGCAGTTACAAAAGAGGGGATCAGCCCCAGCATTTT; CDR3 protein: CASSYKRGDQPQHF; J gene: TRBJ1-5; D gene: -; clone size: few; V gene: TRBV5-6
CDR3 DNA: TGTGCCATCAGTGGTAAAGGGACCGGGGCCAACGTCCTGACTTTC; CDR3 protein: CAISGKGTGANVLTF; J gene: TRBJ2-6; D gene: -; clone size: few; V gene: TRBV10-3
CDR3 DNA: TGTGCCAGCAGAGCAGGGAACACCGGGGAGCTGTTTTTT; CDR3 protein: CASRAGNTGELFF; J gene: TRBJ2-2; D gene: -; clone size: -; V gene: TRBV28
CDR3 DNA: TGTGCCAGCAGACACACTAGCGGGGCAACCTACGAGCAGTACTTC; CDR3 protein: CASRHTSGATYEQYF; J gene: TRBJ2-7; D gene: TRBD2; clone size: -; V gene: TRBV28
CDR3 DNA: TGTGCCAGCTCACCACCGGACCCCCTCAATGAGCAGTTCTTC; CDR3 protein: CASSPPDPLNEQFF; J gene: TRBJ2-1; D gene: -; clone size: few; V gene: TRBV18
CDR3 DNA: TGTGCCAGCAGCCAGACGGCTAGCGGTGGCGGCGTCCAAGAGACCCAGTACTTC; CDR3 protein: CASSQTASGGGVQETQYF; J gene: TRBJ2-5; D gene: -; clone size: -; V gene: TRBV21-1
CDR3 DNA: TGTGCCAGCAGAGGACTAGCGGGAGGGGGGCAGTTCTTC; CDR3 protein: CASRGLAGGGQFF; J gene: TRBJ2-1; D gene: TRBD2; clone size: -; V gene: TRBV6-5
CDR3 DNA: TGTGCCAGCAGCCATAGAGACTCCCCGGGGACCCAGTACTTC; CDR3 protein: CASSHRDSPGTQYF; J gene: TRBJ2-5; D gene: -; clone size: few; V gene: TRBV14
CDR3 DNA: TGTGCCATCACTGGCGGGTCCTACAATGAGCAGTTCTTC; CDR3 protein: CAITGGSYNEQFF; J gene: TRBJ2-1; D gene: -; clone size: -; V gene: TRBV10-3
CDR3 DNA: TGCAGCGTGAATCTTCTGAGTGGGGTAGAGACCCAGTACTTC; CDR3 protein: CSVNLLSGVETQYF; J gene: TRBJ2-5; D gene: -; clone size: -; V gene: TRBV29-1
CDR3 DNA: TGTGCCAGCAGCTCTAGCGGGAGAGAAGGTGAGCAGTTCTTC; CDR3 protein: CASSSSGREGEQFF; J gene: TRBJ2-1; D gene: TRBD2; clone size: -; V gene: TRBV9
CDR3 DNA: TGTGCCAGCAGCGCCCCCACTGTATCCTTTAGGGAGCAGTACTTC; CDR3 protein: CASSAPTVSFREQYF; J gene: TRBJ2-7; D gene: -; clone size: few; V gene: TRBV7-2
CDR3 DNA: TGTGCCAGCAGTGAATTAGGGTTCACCGGGGAGCTGTTTTTT; CDR3 protein: CASSELGFTGELFF; J gene: TRBJ2-2; D gene: -; clone size: few; V gene: TRBV6-1
CDR3 DNA: TGTGCCAGCAGCCACGAACTAGCGGCCCCCCAACGGCAGTACTTC; CDR3 protein: CASSHELAAPQRQYF; J gene: TRBJ2-5; D gene: TRBD2; clone size: few; V gene: TRBV7-2
CDR3 DNA: TGTGCCAGCAGTTACACCGGGCCAGCTTCGGAGACCCAGTACTTC; CDR3 protein: CASSYTGPASETQYF; J gene: TRBJ2-5; D gene: -; clone size: -; V gene: TRBV6-5
CDR3 DNA: TGTGCCAGCAGTTCAAGAACAGGAAGATCCGGCTACGAGCAGTACTTC; CDR3 protein: CASSSRTGRSGYEQYF; J gene: TRBJ2-7; D gene: -; clone size: -; V gene: TRBV6-5
CDR3 DNA: TGCAGTGCTAGAGCGGCAAGGACCTCCTACGAGCAGTACTTC; CDR3 protein: CSARAARTSYEQYF; J gene: TRBJ2-7; D gene: -; clone size: many; V gene: TRBV20-1
CDR3 DNA: TGTGCCAGCAGCATGACTAGCGGGAGTGTCAACGAGCAGTACTTC; CDR3 protein: CASSMTSGSVNEQYF; J gene: TRBJ2-7; D gene: TRBD2; clone size: few; V gene: TRBV7-6
CDR3 DNA: TGTGCCAGCAGCGCAACAGGCTCTTATGGCTACACCTTC; CDR3 protein: CASSATGSYGYTF; J gene: TRBJ1-2; D gene: -; clone size: -; V gene: TRBV7-2
CDR3 DNA: TGCAGTGCTACGGATCCTATGGCAGCCTCTGGAAACACCATATATTTT; CDR3 protein: CSATDPMAASGNTIYF; J gene: TRBJ1-3; D gene: -; clone size: few; V gene: TRBV20-1
CDR3 DNA: TGTGCCAGCAGCTCAGGGCAGCCGGGACAGGGGGAAAACTATGGCTACACCTTC; CDR3 protein: CASSSGQPGQGENYGYTF; J gene: TRBJ1-2; D gene: TRBD1; clone size: -; V gene: TRBV7-8
CDR3 DNA: TGTGCCAGCAGTTACTCGTTTCTAGCGGGAGGGCGCGAGCAGTTCTTC; CDR3 protein: CASSYSFLAGGREQFF; J gene: TRBJ2-1; D gene: TRBD2; clone size: -; V gene: TRBV6-5
CDR3 DNA: TGTGCCAGCAGCCTCTATCGATTCAATGAGCAGTTCTTC; CDR3 protein: CASSLYRFNEQFF; J gene: TRBJ2-1; D gene: -; clone size: few; V gene: TRBV11-2
CDR3 DNA: TGTGCCAGCAGCGGGACAGCTGCCTTACCTTTCTTT; CDR3 protein: CASSGTAALPFF; J gene: TRBJ1-1; D gene: TRBD1; clone size: once; V gene: TRBV12-3/TRBV12-4
CDR3 DNA: TGTGCCAGCAGCCAGGACCCGGGGCTAGGTAGCACAGATACGCAGTATTTT; CDR3 protein: CASSQDPGLGSTDTQYF; J gene: TRBJ2-3; D gene: -; clone size: -; V gene: TRBV4-2
CDR3 DNA: TGTGCCAGCAGTTACTCGGGGACCGCAGATACGCAGTATTTT; CDR3 protein: CASSYSGTADTQYF; J gene: TRBJ2-3; D gene: -; clone size: -; V gene: TRBV6-5
CDR3 DNA: TGTGCCATCAGCAAGACAGGAGGAGTTAATGAAGCTTTCTTT; CDR3 protein: CAISKTGGVNEAFF; J gene: TRBJ1-1; D gene: -; clone size: few; V gene: TRBV10-3
CDR3 DNA: TGTGCCAGTAGTACCCCCCTGGGTGAGCAGTTCTTC; CDR3 protein: CASSTPLGEQFF; J gene: TRBJ2-1; D gene: -; clone size: -; V gene: TRBV19
CDR3 DNA: TGCGCCAGCAGCCAAGTTACCAGCGAGCAGTTCTTC; CDR3 protein: CASSQVTSEQFF; J gene: TRBJ2-1; D gene: -; clone size: few; V gene: TRBV4-3
CDR3 DNA: TGTGCCAGCAGCGTCCCCGGAGGCGGGAGGCGCAATGAGCAGTTCTTC; CDR3 protein: CASSVPGGGRRNEQFF; J gene: TRBJ2-1; D gene: TRBD2; clone size: many; V gene: TRBV9
CDR3 DNA: TGTGCCAGCAGTTTCCGTCCGGGACTAGCGGGAGAAGCGGAGACCCAGTACTTC; CDR3 protein: CASSFRPGLAGEAETQYF; J gene: TRBJ2-5; D gene: TRBD2; clone size: few; V gene: TRBV7-8
CDR3 DNA: TGTGCCATCAGGAAGGGACTAGCCGGCAATGAGCAGTTCTTC; CDR3 protein: CAIRKGLAGNEQFF; J gene: TRBJ2-1; D gene: TRBD2; clone size: few; V gene: TRBV10-3
CDR3 DNA: TGCAGCGCACTAGGTGGGGAGCAACCCGCTCAAGAGACCCAGTACTTC; CDR3 protein: CSALGGEQPAQETQYF; J gene: TRBJ2-5; D gene: -; clone size: many; V gene: TRBV29-1
CDR3 DNA: TGTGCCAGCAGGCCTCCCCGGCGGGAGGGTTCAGATACGCAGTATTTT; CDR3 protein: CASRPPRREGSDTQYF; J gene: TRBJ2-3; D gene: TRBD2; clone size: few; V gene: TRBV7-8
CDR3 DNA: TGTGCCAGCAGCCCGGACAGCTACACCGGGGAGCTGTTTTTT; CDR3 protein: CASSPDSYTGELFF; J gene: TRBJ2-2; D gene: -; clone size: -; V gene: TRBV12-3/TRBV12-4
CDR3 DNA: TGCAGTGCTTTCACAGGAAAGCCGGGACTAGCGGAAAATGAGCAGTTCTTC; CDR3 protein: CSAFTGKPGLAENEQFF; J gene: TRBJ2-1; D gene: TRBD2; clone size: -; V gene: TRBV20-1
CDR3 DNA: TGCAGCGTTACTAAGAACACTGAAGCTTTCTTT; CDR3 protein: CSVTKNTEAFF; J gene: TRBJ1-1; D gene: -; clone size: few; V gene: TRBV29-1
CDR3 DNA: TGCAGTGCCAAACCACAGGGGAGGGCAGAGACCCAGTACTTC; CDR3 protein: CSAKPQGRAETQYF; J gene: TRBJ2-5; D gene: -; clone size: -; V gene: TRBV20-1
CDR3 DNA: TGTGCCAGCAGCCAAAGCCGGGGAGGAGGCTACACCTTC; CDR3 protein: CASSQSRGGGYTF; J gene: TRBJ1-2; D gene: -; clone size: few; V gene: TRBV14
CDR3 DNA: TGCGCCAGCAGCTTGGGTGCCTCCGTTGCGGAGACCCAGTACTTC; CDR3 protein: CASSLGASVAETQYF; J gene: TRBJ2-5; D gene: -; clone size: few; V gene: TRBV5-1
CDR3 DNA: TGCAGTGCTAGGGTATATAATTCACCCCTCCACTTT; CDR3 protein: CSARVYNSPLHF; J gene: TRBJ1-6; D gene: -; clone size: -; V gene: TRBV20-1
CDR3 DNA: TGCGCCAGCAGCTTGGTTGTGACAGGGAACAATGAGCAGTTCTTC; CDR3 protein: CASSLVVTGNNEQFF; J gene: TRBJ2-1; D gene: TRBD1; clone size: few; V gene: TRBV5-1
CDR3 DNA: TGTGCCAGCAGTGGGACACTCTACGAGCAGTACTTC; CDR3 protein: CASSGTLYEQYF; J gene: TRBJ2-7; D gene: -; clone size: few; V gene: TRBV6-2/TRBV6-3
CDR3 DNA: TGCGCCAGCAGCTTGGCGGCAGATCCCACAGATACGCAGTATTTT; CDR3 protein: CASSLAADPTDTQYF; J gene: TRBJ2-3; D gene: -; clone size: few; V gene: TRBV5-1
CDR3 DNA: TGCAGCGTTGATGGGGGACTAGCGGGAGGCCCCTCCTACAATGAGCAGTTCTTC; CDR3 protein: CSVDGGLAGGPSYNEQFF; J gene: TRBJ2-1; D gene: TRBD2; clone size: -; V gene: TRBV29-1
CDR3 DNA: TGTGCCAGCACTTCGCCGGGGAATACGCAGTATTTT; CDR3 protein: CASTSPGNTQYF; J gene: TRBJ2-3; D gene: -; clone size: few; V gene: TRBV7-2
CDR3 DNA: TGCAGTGCTAGAATGTCCACTAGCGGGACAACCCGGGGGTACTTC; CDR3 protein: CSARMSTSGTTRGYF; J gene: TRBJ2-7; D gene: TRBD2; clone size: -; V gene: TRBV20-1
CDR3 DNA: TGTGCCAGCAGCTTAAGTGACGGGAGGGTGGGGAATGAGCAGTTCTTC; CDR3 protein: CASSLSDGRVGNEQFF; J gene: TRBJ2-1; D gene: TRBD2; clone size: -; V gene: TRBV11-1
CDR3 DNA: TGTGCCAGCAGCCACTCATTGGGCACTGAAGCTTTCTTT; CDR3 protein: CASSHSLGTEAFF; J gene: TRBJ1-1; D gene: -; clone size: -; V gene: TRBV14
CDR3 DNA: TGTGCCAGCAGCTTAGAGTGGTCGCAGTATTTT; CDR3 protein: CASSLEWSQYF; J gene: TRBJ2-3; D gene: -; clone size: -; V gene: TRBV7-8